This TCR beta chain comes out of a study of T cell responses to AZD1222 COVID-19 vaccine. Note on this clone: Its antigen is currently unknown.

This table comes from immunoSEQ multiplex PCR, and its TCRdb copy is limited to in-frame clones, with some not included. The repertoire includes 100,000 to 150,000 clones, 84% of them detected once, and over 25% sits in the top ten. Findings and limits, study-wide: Spike-specific TCR breadth and depth were elevated following two AZD1222 doses.

The germline CDR1 and CDR2 sequences are LNHDA and SQIVND (reference sequence). This CDR3 comprises 16 residues. The trim removed 7 bases at V and 6 bases at J, leaving 18 bases unmatched. Sequencing was performed on peripheral blood, taken 28 days after the second AZD1222 dose. The chain uses TRBV19 and TRBJ2-7; 7 positions agree with TRBD2. The clonotype originates from an adult who received the AZD1222 COVID-19 vaccine. The CDR3 loop reads CASTPSAGLDKTEQYF. In nucleotides, the CDR3 is TGTGCCAGTACTCCCTCTGCCGGACTAGATAAAACCGAGCAGTACTTC.